The clone carrying this TCR beta chain is a singleton in its sample. Its specificity is unknown. These data belong to a study of neoadjuvant anti-PD-1 for oral cavity cancer. At the level of the study: Patients mostly received three to four biweekly nivolumab doses at 3 mg/kg before surgery.

General observations from the study: TCR analyses covered only a few patients per response group.

Patients were newly diagnosed with stage II-IVA oral cavity squamous cell carcinoma without prior systemic or radiation treatment. Two replicates per tumor sample, mostly from roughly 4.8 ug of genomic DNA. Profiled with immunoSEQ multiplex PCR; TCRdb holds only in-frame clones, not every one. This sample has over 9,500 clones, with 50% to 65% found just once. This CDR3 region has 14 residues. J was trimmed by 6 bases and V by 4 bases; bases with no gene match: 9. Germline V lookup: CDR1 SGHTA, CDR2 FQGNSA. The chain is built from TRBV7-2 and TRBJ2-7; 7 bases align to TRBD1. The source material was tumor tissue, sampled before nivolumab (anti-PD-1) treatment. The receptor was derived from a person aged 40 to 85 with oral cavity squamous cell carcinoma. The CDR3 spells CASSSPTGRTEQYF. CDR3 in DNA: TGTGCCAGCAGCTCCCCGACAGGGCGGACCGAGCAGTACTTC.